This T cell receptor (beta chain) was sequenced for a study of blood T cell repertoires in COVID-19 (dated by TCRdb to 2020 to 2021). Regarding the research as a whole: The collaborator samples originated in the United States, Italy and Spain and spanned the acute and convalescent phases of COVID-19. The repertoires were released in a freely available public database intended as a resource for research on the immune response to SARS-CoV-2. Where HLA class I and class II types were available, the types were taken from metadata supplied by the sample provider, not from assay-based typing. The prospective study material was composed of cDNA or gDNA derived from T cells, B-cell-depleted T cells, or PBMCs. The sample metadata nearly always contained a de-identified subject ID, COVID-19 status, age in years and sex. The samples were drawn from two sources: the first 160 participants of the ongoing ImmuneRACE study, and fewer than 1,500 subjects contributed by 6 global collaborators. Deeply sampled blood TCRbeta repertoires from subjects exposed to, actively infected with, or recovered from COVID-19 were included in the dataset. Findings and caveats that apply to the study as a whole: How much clinical and demographic metadata was included differed by source and by participant, and the metadata was provided uncurated.

A note on this clone: It has no known antigen specificity. The input lacks base qualities; no much larger clone sits a single base away.

TCRbeta CDR3 regions were amplified from genomic DNA using the immunoSEQ Assay, a bias-controlled multiplex PCR. The source study handled its data this way. Within the assay, amplification of reference gene primers was used to estimate how many nucleated cells each sample contained. Sequence reads were collapsed and filtered to measure the absolute abundance of every unique TCRbeta CDR3 rearrangement. For each sample, productive Simpson clonality was calculated as the square root of Simpson's diversity index across productive rearrangements. TCRdb holds this immuneACCESS table with in-frame rearrangements only. Some clones are missing; in checked studies, unresolved V genes explain under half, and the rest has no known cause. D and trimming come from the DNA, and the V and J calls and clone size come from that table. This sample comprises a few hundred thousand clones, 87% of them detected only once. 5.5% to 7% of the sample comes from the top ten.

Participants in the prospective study were enrolled through a virtual design, were aged roughly 18 to 90 years, and lived in about 25 United States geographic areas. In the prospective study, cohorts were assigned on the basis of participant-reported clinical history obtained from a screening survey and a study questionnaire. Recovered participants in ImmuneRACE Cohort 3 were defined as having two consecutive negative NP/OP PCR tests, clearance from a healthcare professional, or resolution of symptoms. In the prospective study, mobile phlebotomists collected whole blood, serum and a nasopharyngeal or oropharyngeal swab from each participant. Prospective study participants could optionally give additional blood draws and questionnaires over an approximately 2-month period. Blood samples from the prospective study were shipped frozen or at room temperature prior to DNA extraction. V is cut by 6 bases and J by 2 bases, and the space between the germline ends is 11 bases. The CDR3 numbers 13 residues from cysteine through phenylalanine. Only the CDR3 part of the read is kept: 39 bases, read in frame from the first base. Reading the germline V gene gives CDR1 MNHEY and CDR2 SVGAGI.

The receptor was derived from a woman in her thirties who had recovered from COVID-19. The chain was built from TRBV6-5 and TRBJ2-7; the D gene lacks a confident call. The sample was PBMCs or T cells enriched from blood (not recorded which). In nucleotide form, the sequence is TGTGCCAGCAGCCGCGATCCCACCTACGAGCAGTACTTC. Its product reads: CASSRDPTYEQYF.